These 10 T cell receptor beta chains share one sample of origin, sequenced in a study of blood T cell repertoires in COVID-19. Here immunoSEQ multiplex PCR was the method, and the copy in TCRdb shows in-frame clones only, minus some. The repertoire has around 300,000 clones, roughly nine tenths of them found once; the top ten carry approximately 2.2%. Specimen: peripheral blood. Source of these receptors: a man aged 50 to 60 with acute or convalescent COVID-19.

The chain is built from TRBV6-5 and TRBJ1-5; tentatively, D is TRBD1 (5 bases). V dropped 0 bases and J dropped 1 base, with 7 bases sitting between them. Germline V CDR1 and CDR2: MNHEY, SVGAGI. The CDR3 consists of 15 residues. The CDR3 spells CASSYSGGSNQPQHF. DNA of the CDR3: TGTGCCAGCAGTTACTCGGGGGGGAGCAATCAGCCCCAGCATTTT.

The V gene is TRBV10-3, the J gene TRBJ2-3; D remains unclear. Germline CDR1 ENHRY, CDR2 SYGVKD. The CDR3 is 13 residues long. Trimming shortened V by 2 bases and J by 0 bases, and 3 bases separated the two germline ends. The CDR3 region has the DNA TGTGCCATCAGTGAGCCTAGCACAGATACGCAGTATTTT. Translated, it gives CAISEPSTDTQYF.

This rearrangement joins TRBV7-2 to TRBJ1-5; the D gene is possibly TRBD1 (6 bases). The V gene's germline CDR1 is SGHTA and CDR2 FQGNSA. The CDR3 loop spans 14 amino acids. The V gene lost 1 base and the J gene lost 8 bases, with 12 bases spanning the gap. CDR3 nucleotide sequence: TGTGCCAGCAGCTTAGAACAGGGAACAGAGCCCCAGCATTTT. This sequence encodes CASSLEQGTEPQHF.

The rearrangement uses TRBV19 and TRBJ1-6, with 7 bases that match TRBD1. The CDR3 contains 15 residues. Trimming took 7 bases from V and 10 from J; bases not matched to a gene: 13. From germline, CDR1 is LNHDA and CDR2 SQIVND (reference sequence). The CDR3: CASTPGRGLGSPLHF. The CDR3 region has the DNA TGTGCCAGTACCCCAGGAAGGGGGCTCGGGTCACCCCTCCACTTT.

The chain carries TRBV4-1 and TRBJ2-5; 7 nucleotides agree with TRBD2. The CDR3 runs 16 residues. Germline V CDR1 and CDR2: MGHRA, YSYEKL. Losses at the gene ends were 5 bases for V and 5 bases for J; bases not matched to a gene: 14. CDR3 DNA sequence: TGCGCCAGCAGCGATCCTCGGGGGGTAGGTCGGGAGACCCAGTACTTC. This encodes CASSDPRGVGRETQYF.

The chain employs TRBV7-9 and TRBJ2-1; TRBD1 matches 9 bases. Trimming took 8 bases from V and 3 from J; bases not matched to a gene: 5. Germline values: CDR1 SEHNR, CDR2 FQNEAQ (reference sequence). The CDR3 is made up of 14 amino acids. For the CDR3, the DNA is TGTGCCAGCCAGACAGGGGGAGTCTACAATGAGCAGTTCTTC. It yields the protein CASQTGGVYNEQFF.

The chain joins TRBV27 to TRBJ1-1; unclear D gene. Germline CDR1 and CDR2: MNHEY and SMNVEV (reference sequence). V was pared by 6 bases and J by 1 base, with 12 bases between. There are 14 residues in the CDR3. CDR3 residues: CASSLNSQNTEAFF. The DNA for the CDR3 is TGTGCCAGCAGCCTAAACAGCCAGAACACTGAAGCTTTCTTT.

This clone was picked up one time. V usage is TRBV6-6 and J usage is TRBJ2-7; TRBD1 agrees at 10 bases. Germline V gene data show CDR1 as MNHNY and CDR2 as SVGAGI (reference sequence). This CDR3 spans 15 amino acids. Germline trimming cut 4 bases from V and 6 bases from J; bases unmatched to any gene: 9. In nucleotides, the CDR3 is TGTGCCAGCAGTTCCATTGGGACAGGGGCCCTCGAGCAGTACTTC. It codes for CASSSIGTGALEQYF.

The chain recombines TRBV10-2 with TRBJ1-6; D not resolved. V lost 6 bases, J lost 7 bases, and 13 bases lay in between. Per germline, CDR1 WSHSY and CDR2 SAAADI. The CDR3 is made up of 14 amino acids. The CDR3 region has the DNA TGCGCCAGCAGCGAACGGGTCTCCAATTCACCCCTCCACTTT. Protein sequence: CASSERVSNSPLHF.

The CDR3 sequence: CASSPGTIWPQHF. DNA for the CDR3: TGTGCCAGCAGCCCTGGAACTATTTGGCCCCAGCATTTT. The V gene is TRBV7-9, the J gene TRBJ1-5; D not resolved. CDR1 and CDR2 (germline): SEHNR, FQNEAQ (reference sequence). Between the trimmed V and J ends, which lost 5 bases and 9 bases, there was a span of 14 bases. The CDR3 covers 13 residues.